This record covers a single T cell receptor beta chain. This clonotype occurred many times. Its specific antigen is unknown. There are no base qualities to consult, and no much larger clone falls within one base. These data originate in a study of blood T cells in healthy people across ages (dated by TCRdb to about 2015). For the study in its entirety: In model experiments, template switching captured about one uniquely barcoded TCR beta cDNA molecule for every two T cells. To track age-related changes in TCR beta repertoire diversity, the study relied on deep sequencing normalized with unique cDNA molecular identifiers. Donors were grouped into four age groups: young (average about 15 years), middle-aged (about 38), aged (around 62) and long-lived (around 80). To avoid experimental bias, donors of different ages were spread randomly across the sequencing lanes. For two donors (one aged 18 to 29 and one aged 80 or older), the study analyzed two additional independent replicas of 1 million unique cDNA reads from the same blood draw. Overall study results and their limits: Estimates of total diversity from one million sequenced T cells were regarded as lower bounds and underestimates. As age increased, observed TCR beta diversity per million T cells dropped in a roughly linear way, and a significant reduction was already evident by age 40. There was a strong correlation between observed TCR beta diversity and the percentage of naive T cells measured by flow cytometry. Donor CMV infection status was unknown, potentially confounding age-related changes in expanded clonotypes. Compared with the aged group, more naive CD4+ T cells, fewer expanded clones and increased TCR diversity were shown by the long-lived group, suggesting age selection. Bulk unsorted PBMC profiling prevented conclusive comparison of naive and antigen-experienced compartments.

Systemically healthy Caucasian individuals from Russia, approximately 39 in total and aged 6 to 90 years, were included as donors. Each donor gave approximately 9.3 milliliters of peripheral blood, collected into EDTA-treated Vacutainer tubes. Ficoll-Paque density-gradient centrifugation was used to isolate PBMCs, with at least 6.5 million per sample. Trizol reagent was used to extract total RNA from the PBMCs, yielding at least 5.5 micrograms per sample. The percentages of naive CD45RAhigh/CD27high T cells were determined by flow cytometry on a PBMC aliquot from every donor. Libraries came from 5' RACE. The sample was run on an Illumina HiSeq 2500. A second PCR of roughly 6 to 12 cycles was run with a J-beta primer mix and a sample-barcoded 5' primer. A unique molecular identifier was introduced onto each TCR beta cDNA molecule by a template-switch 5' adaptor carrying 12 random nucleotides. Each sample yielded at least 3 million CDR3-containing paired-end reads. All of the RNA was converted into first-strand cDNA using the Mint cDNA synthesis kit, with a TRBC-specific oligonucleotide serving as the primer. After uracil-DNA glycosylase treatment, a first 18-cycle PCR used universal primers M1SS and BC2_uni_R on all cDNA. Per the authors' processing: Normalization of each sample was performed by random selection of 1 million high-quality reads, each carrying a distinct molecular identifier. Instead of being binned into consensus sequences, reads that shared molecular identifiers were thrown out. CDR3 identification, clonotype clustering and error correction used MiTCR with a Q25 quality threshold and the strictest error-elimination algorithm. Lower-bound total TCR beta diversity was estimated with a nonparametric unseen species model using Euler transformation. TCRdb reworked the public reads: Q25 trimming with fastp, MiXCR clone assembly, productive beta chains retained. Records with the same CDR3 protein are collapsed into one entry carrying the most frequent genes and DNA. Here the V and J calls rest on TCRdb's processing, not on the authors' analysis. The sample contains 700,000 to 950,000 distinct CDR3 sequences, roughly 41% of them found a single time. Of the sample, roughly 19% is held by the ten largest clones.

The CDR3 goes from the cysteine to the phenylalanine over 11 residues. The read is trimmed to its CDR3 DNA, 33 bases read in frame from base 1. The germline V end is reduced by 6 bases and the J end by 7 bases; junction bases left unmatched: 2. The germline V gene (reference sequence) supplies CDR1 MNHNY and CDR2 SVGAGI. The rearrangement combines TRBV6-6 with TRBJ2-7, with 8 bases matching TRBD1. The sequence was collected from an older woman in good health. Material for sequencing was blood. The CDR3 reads CASSWDREQYF. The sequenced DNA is TGTGCCAGCAGCTGGGACAGGGAGCAGTACTTC.